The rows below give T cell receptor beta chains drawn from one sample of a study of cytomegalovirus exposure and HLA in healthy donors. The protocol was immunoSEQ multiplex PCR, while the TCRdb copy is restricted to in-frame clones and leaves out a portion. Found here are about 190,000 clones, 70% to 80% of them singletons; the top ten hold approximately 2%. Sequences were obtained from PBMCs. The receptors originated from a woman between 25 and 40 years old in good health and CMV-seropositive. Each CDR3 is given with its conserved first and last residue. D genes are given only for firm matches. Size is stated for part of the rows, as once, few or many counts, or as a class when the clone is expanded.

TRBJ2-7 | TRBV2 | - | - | CASTPSYEQYF | TGTGCCAGCACTCCCTCCTACGAGCAGTACTTC
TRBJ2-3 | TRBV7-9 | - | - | CASSLFDGRIDTQYF | TGTGCCAGCAGCTTATTCGACGGGAGAATAGATACGCAGTATTTT
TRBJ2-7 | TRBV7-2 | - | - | CASSLAPRGRNEQYF | TGTGCCAGCAGCTTAGCGCCGCGGGGTAGAAACGAGCAGTACTTC
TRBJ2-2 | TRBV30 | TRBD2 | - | CACSGAGRVFGGELFF | TGTGCCTGTAGCGGAGCGGGGAGGGTTTTCGGCGGGGAGCTGTTTTTT
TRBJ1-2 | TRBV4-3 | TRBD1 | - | CASSTDRVTGYTF | TGCGCCAGCAGCACCGACAGGGTGACTGGCTACACCTTC
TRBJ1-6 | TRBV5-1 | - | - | CASSFTGNSPLHF | TGCGCCAGCAGCTTCACAGGGAATTCACCCCTCCACTTT
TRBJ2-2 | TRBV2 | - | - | CASSELGGSNTGELFF | TGTGCCAGCAGTGAGTTAGGGGGTTCGAACACCGGGGAGCTGTTTTTT
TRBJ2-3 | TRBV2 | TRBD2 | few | CASSERGGSSTDTQYF | TGTGCCAGCAGTGAACGCGGGGGATCTAGCACAGATACGCAGTATTTT
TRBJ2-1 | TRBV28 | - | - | CASRASKGTYNEQFF | TGTGCCAGCAGGGCATCTAAGGGGACCTACAATGAGCAGTTCTTC
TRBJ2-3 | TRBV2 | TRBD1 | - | CARGAPPLSQGRSTDTQYF | TGTGCCCGAGGGGCCCCCCCGCTATCACAGGGGCGAAGCACAGATACGCAGTATTTT
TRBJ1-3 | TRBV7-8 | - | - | CASSSGSGNTIYF | TGTGCCAGCAGCTCAGGGTCTGGAAACACCATATATTTT
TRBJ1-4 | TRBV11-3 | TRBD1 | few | CASRQGAFEKLFF | TGTGCCAGCAGGCAGGGGGCTTTTGAAAAACTGTTTTTT
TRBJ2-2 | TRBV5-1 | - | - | CASRPQGLITGELFF | TGCGCCAGCAGACCACAGGGTTTAATCACCGGGGAGCTGTTTTTT
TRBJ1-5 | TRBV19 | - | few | CASSIILLGPTQHF | TGTGCCAGTAGTATCATCTTGCTAGGCCCTACCCAGCATTTT
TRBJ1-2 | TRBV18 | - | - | CASSPRRVAYGYTF | TGTGCCAGCTCACCACGCAGGGTTGCCTATGGCTACACCTTC
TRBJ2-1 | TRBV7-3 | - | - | CASSLGPGAYNEQFF | TGTGCCAGCAGCTTAGGGCCAGGGGCGTACAATGAGCAGTTCTTC
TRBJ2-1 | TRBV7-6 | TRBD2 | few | CASSLEVGLAASYNEQFF | TGTGCCAGCAGCTTAGAGGTGGGACTAGCCGCATCCTACAATGAGCAGTTCTTC
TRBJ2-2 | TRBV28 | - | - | CASKGEWNTGELFF | TGTGCCAGCAAGGGGGAGTGGAACACCGGGGAGCTGTTTTTT
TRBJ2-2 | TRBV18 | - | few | CASSPRSAAGELFF | TGTGCCAGCTCACCACGTTCCGCGGCTGGCGAGCTGTTTTTT
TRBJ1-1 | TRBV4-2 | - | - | CASSGGAGDTEAFF | TGTGCCAGCAGCGGGGGGGCGGGGGACACCGAAGCTTTCTTT
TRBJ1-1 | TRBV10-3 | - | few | CAISESIGVRNTEAFF | TGTGCCATCAGTGAGTCGATAGGGGTCAGGAACACTGAAGCTTTCTTT
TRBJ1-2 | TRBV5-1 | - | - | CASSFDRFYGYTF | TGCGCCAGCAGCTTCGACAGATTCTATGGCTACACCTTC
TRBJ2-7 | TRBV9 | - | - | CASSVGRDSPPYF | TGTGCCAGCAGCGTAGGTCGAGATAGCCCTCCGTACTTC
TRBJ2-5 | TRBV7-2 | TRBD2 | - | CASSLDLAGGRRQTQYF | TGTGCCAGCAGCTTGGACCTAGCGGGGGGCCGCCGGCAGACCCAGTACTTC
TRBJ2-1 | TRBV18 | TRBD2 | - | CASSPPGSGTGNEQFF | TGTGCCAGCTCCCCCCCAGGTAGCGGGACGGGCAATGAGCAGTTCTTC
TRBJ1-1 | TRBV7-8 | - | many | CASSLLQGNTEAFF | TGTGCCAGCAGCTTACTACAGGGGAACACTGAAGCTTTCTTT